A selection of T cell receptor beta chains follows, all from one sample in a study of CD8 T cells in Susac syndrome. Using its own MiXCR run on the immunoSEQ multiplex PCR reads, TCRdb lists one record per CDR3 protein. Seen here are about 150,000 distinct CDR3 sequences, roughly 95% observed once, and the top ten hold 0.16%. Material for sequencing was CD4+ T cells from PBMCs. These receptors came from a human donor with Susac syndrome. CDR3s include the opening cysteine and the closing phenylalanine or tryptophan. D genes are given only for firm matches. The size entry is marked missing in some rows and otherwise reads once, few, many or a size class.

d_call j_call clone_size cdr3_length v_call cdr3_aa cdr3_nt
. TRBJ1-6 . 13 TRBV25-1 CASSGQGNSPLHF TGTGCCAGCAGTGGGCAGGGTAATTCACCCCTCCACTTT
. TRBJ2-5 . 15 TRBV12-3/TRBV12-4 CASSSTYTRQETQYF TGTGCCAGCAGCTCAACATATACCCGCCAAGAGACCCAGTACTTC
. TRBJ2-1 . 15 TRBV18 CASSPTSSPYNEQFF TGTGCCAGCTCACCTACATCCAGCCCGTACAATGAGCAGTTCTTC
. TRBJ2-7 . 11 TRBV20-1 CSARLVSEQYF TGCAGTGCTAGACTAGTTTCCGAGCAGTACTTC
. TRBJ1-1 . 9 TRBV5-1 CASSLELFF TGCGCCAGCAGCTTGGAGCTTTTCTTT
. TRBJ2-7 . 13 TRBV29-1 CSVTWDKPYEQYF TGCAGCGTGACTTGGGACAAACCCTACGAGCAGTACTTC
. TRBJ1-2 . 15 TRBV14 CASSQSGRDNYGYTF TGTGCCAGCAGCCAATCGGGCAGAGATAACTATGGCTACACCTTC
. TRBJ1-2 . 12 TRBV11-1 CASSGDHYGYTF TGTGCCAGCAGCGGGGACCACTATGGCTACACCTTC
. TRBJ1-5 . 13 TRBV20-1 CSASRGPSEPQHF TGCAGTGCTTCCCGCGGTCCTTCTGAGCCCCAGCATTTT
. TRBJ1-1 . 15 TRBV20-1 CSAQRRGGLSTEAFF TGCAGTGCCCAACGGAGGGGGGGTTTGAGTACTGAAGCTTTCTTT
TRBD1 TRBJ2-6 . 17 TRBV12-5 CASQPYGTGPGANVLTF TGTGCTAGTCAACCTTACGGGACAGGGCCGGGGGCCAACGTCCTGACTTTC
. TRBJ1-2 few 13 TRBV3-1 CASSPRVNYGYTF TGTGCCAGCAGCCCCAGAGTTAACTATGGCTACACCTTC
. TRBJ1-5 . 14 TRBV20-1 CSARSGSGYQPQHF TGCAGTGCTAGGAGCGGATCGGGTTATCAGCCCCAGCATTTT
. TRBJ2-3 . 12 TRBV9 CASSTDTDTQYF TGTGCCAGCAGCACTGATACAGATACGCAGTATTTT
. TRBJ2-4 once 12 TRBV4-1 CASSQAKDIQYF TGCGCCAGCAGCCAAGCGAAGGACATTCAGTACTTC
. TRBJ1-5 . 12 TRBV29-1 CSVGGGDQPQHF TGCAGCGTTGGGGGCGGAGATCAGCCCCAGCATTTT
. TRBJ1-5 . 15 TRBV9 CASTPDSSPDQPQHF TGTGCCAGCACCCCGGACAGTAGCCCAGACCAGCCCCAGCATTTT
. TRBJ2-1 . 11 TRBV20-1 CSVFPFNEQFF TGCAGTGTTTTCCCCTTCAATGAGCAGTTCTTC
TRBD1 TRBJ2-1 once 16 TRBV5-8 CASSSGGTGVYNEQFF TGTGCCAGCAGCTCGGGAGGGACAGGGGTCTACAATGAGCAGTTCTTC
. TRBJ2-1 . 15 TRBV20-1 CSALTRQGIDNEQFF TGCAGTGCCTTGACTCGGCAGGGTATAGACAATGAGCAGTTCTTC
. TRBJ1-1 . 12 TRBV2 CASSGGRTEAFF TGTGCCAGCAGTGGGGGGCGAACTGAAGCTTTCTTT
TRBD2 TRBJ2-5 . 14 TRBV20-1 CSAPSGGATETQYF TGCAGTGCCCCTAGCGGGGGGGCCACAGAGACCCAGTACTTC
. TRBJ1-1 . 15 TRBV3-1 CASGGRTVKNTEAFF TGTGCCAGTGGGGGGAGGACAGTTAAGAACACTGAAGCTTTCTTT
. TRBJ2-5 . 15 TRBV29-1 CSVGSRQGKQETQYF TGCAGCGTTGGATCTCGCCAGGGTAAACAAGAGACCCAGTACTTC
. TRBJ1-5 . 13 TRBV20-1 CSAAGRENQPQHF TGCAGTGCCGCGGGACGGGAGAATCAGCCCCAGCATTTT
. TRBJ2-5 . 14 TRBV25-1 CASSESRVGETQYF TGTGCCAGCAGTGAATCCAGGGTGGGAGAGACCCAGTACTTC
. TRBJ1-2 . 15 TRBV14 CASSPPGASNYGYTF TGTGCCAGCAGCCCCCCGGGGGCTTCCAACTATGGCTACACCTTC
TRBD1 TRBJ1-2 . 14 TRBV20-1 CSASGTGADYGYTF TGCAGTGCTAGCGGGACAGGGGCCGACTATGGCTACACCTTC
. TRBJ2-5 . 13 TRBV15 CATNIHEMETQYF TGTGCCACCAACATACATGAAATGGAGACCCAGTACTTC
. TRBJ1-6 . 14 TRBV25-1 CASSERAGVSPLHF TGTGCCAGCAGTGAGCGCGCAGGGGTGTCACCCCTCCACTTT
. TRBJ1-1 . 15 TRBV9 CASSVEGTVNTEAFF TGTGCCAGCAGCGTAGAAGGGACGGTGAACACTGAAGCTTTCTTT
. TRBJ2-3 . 16 TRBV7-2 CASSFHGGISTDTQYF TGTGCCAGCAGCTTCCACGGAGGGATCAGCACAGATACGCAGTATTTT
. TRBJ2-5 . 14 TRBV21-1 CASSKRRGRETQYF TGTGCCAGCAGCAAAAGACGGGGAAGAGAGACCCAGTACTTC
TRBD1 TRBJ1-4 . 14 TRBV12-3/TRBV12-4 CASSWTGRDEKLFF TGTGCCAGCAGTTGGACAGGGCGGGATGAAAAACTGTTTTTT
. TRBJ2-1 . 14 TRBV7-3 CASSAPGSGYEQFF TGTGCCAGCAGCGCTCCAGGGTCGGGGTATGAGCAGTTCTTC
TRBD1 TRBJ1-3 . 15 TRBV14 CASSQGQAVGNTIYF TGTGCCAGCAGCCAGGGACAGGCTGTTGGAAACACCATATATTTT
TRBD1 TRBJ2-7 . 16 TRBV6-2/TRBV6-3 CASSHGIGQGIWEQYF TGTGCCAGCAGTCACGGAATAGGACAGGGGATATGGGAGCAGTACTTC
. TRBJ2-1 . 14 TRBV20-1 CSARGQGLYNEQFF TGCAGTGCTAGAGGGCAGGGTCTCTACAATGAGCAGTTCTTC
. TRBJ2-7 . 14 TRBV6-2/TRBV6-3 CASSTTASSYEQYF TGTGCCAGCAGTACGACGGCTAGCAGCTACGAGCAGTACTTC
. TRBJ2-7 . 12 TRBV29-1 CSGGWGLYEQYF TGCAGCGGGGGCTGGGGGCTCTACGAGCAGTACTTC
TRBD1 TRBJ2-7 . 17 TRBV4-3 CASSQNPSGQGDLEQYF TGCGCCAGCAGCCAAAACCCGTCGGGACAGGGAGACCTCGAGCAGTACTTC
TRBD1 TRBJ2-7 . 15 TRBV29-1 CSALRDRGLRNEQYF TGCAGCGCCTTAAGGGACAGGGGCCTCCGGAACGAGCAGTACTTC
. TRBJ2-7 . 12 TRBV18 CASSRKGYEQYF TGTGCCAGCTCCCGAAAAGGGTACGAGCAGTACTTC
. TRBJ2-7 . 11 TRBV29-1 CSVDRGSEQYF TGCAGCGTTGACCGTGGGTCGGAGCAGTACTTC
TRBD2 TRBJ2-3 . 15 TRBV11-2 CASSLGTSSTDTQYF TGTGCCAGCAGCTTAGGGACTAGCAGCACAGATACGCAGTATTTT
TRBD1 TRBJ2-3 . 18 TRBV11-2 CASSLDRRTGASTDTQYF TGTGCCAGCAGCTTAGACCGCAGGACAGGGGCCTCCACAGATACGCAGTATTTT
TRBD1 TRBJ1-2 . 14 TRBV5-1 CASAYGTGIYGYTF TGCGCCAGCGCTTACGGGACAGGGATCTATGGCTACACCTTC
. TRBJ2-3 once 16 TRBV23-1 CASSHGKGTPRDTQYF TGCGCCAGCAGTCATGGGAAAGGGACGCCTCGGGATACGCAGTATTTT
TRBD1 TRBJ1-6 . 17 TRBV13 CASSSRAETGINSPLHF TGTGCCAGCAGCTCCCGCGCCGAGACAGGGATTAATTCACCCCTCCACTTT
. TRBJ2-7 . 12 TRBV12-3/TRBV12-4 CASSFGVTGQYF TGTGCCAGCAGTTTCGGGGTTACTGGGCAGTACTTC
. TRBJ2-4 . 14 TRBV20-1 CSATRRDSRDIQYF TGCAGTGCTACCAGACGGGACTCGAGGGACATTCAGTACTTC
. TRBJ1-2 once 13 TRBV6-1 CASSESRNYGYTF TGTGCCAGCAGTGAAAGCAGAAACTATGGCTACACCTTC